The next 21 T cell receptor beta chains were all read from a single sample in a study of blood T cell repertoires in COVID-19. Data came from immunoSEQ multiplex PCR; TCRdb stores just in-frame clones and leaves some out. The repertoire includes around 190,000 clones, around nine tenths of them detected once, and about 18% sits in the top ten. The sequenced sample consisted of peripheral blood. These receptors originate from a man aged 45-60 years with COVID-19, enrolled during active disease.

The genes are TRBV30 and TRBJ1-1; 8 bases agree with TRBD1. The J segment lost 1 base and the V segment lost 1 base, leaving 2 bases of the junction unmatched. Germline V gives CDR1 GTSNPN, CDR2 SVGIG (reference sequence). The CDR3 sequence is 14 residues long. The CDR3 nucleotides read TGTGCCTGGAGTGCAGGGGGCGGGAACACTGAAGCTTTCTTT. This translates into CAWSAGGGNTEAFF.

This chain connects TRBV5-6 to TRBJ1-3; D call uncertain. V was shortened by 4 bases and J by 0 bases, with 11 bases between the two germline ends. CDR3 length: 15 residues. Germline CDR1 and CDR2: SGHDT and YYEEEE. CDR3 nucleotide sequence: TGTGCCAGCAGCCCGCAGGTTAGCTCTGGAAACACCATATATTTT. It yields the protein CASSPQVSSGNTIYF.

The chain employs TRBV6-2 or TRBV6-3 and TRBJ2-1; D is perhaps TRBD2 (5 bases). The germline V gene encodes CDR1 MNHEY and CDR2 SVGEGT. This CDR3 comprises 15 residues. Trimming cost V 4 bases and J 0 bases, with 10 bases left between them. Here the CDR3 DNA reads TGTGCCAGCAGTTCCTTGGGGAGCTCCTACAATGAGCAGTTCTTC. Amino acid sequence: CASSSLGSSYNEQFF.

V and J are TRBV18 and TRBJ2-5; no clear D gene. Germline V CDR1 and CDR2: KGHSH, LQKENI. With 0 bases removed from V and 2 bases from J, the gap between germline ends came to 7 bases. The CDR3 covers 14 residues. This CDR3 is CASSPPSRQETQYF. In DNA form, the CDR3 reads TGTGCCAGCTCACCACCTTCCAGGCAAGAGACCCAGTACTTC.

V is TRBV30 and J is TRBJ2-4; 9 nucleotides align to TRBD1. Germline V gene data show CDR1 as GTSNPN and CDR2 as SVGIG (reference sequence). Losses at the gene ends were 1 base for V and 7 bases for J; bases not matched to a gene: 2. CDR3 length: 13 residues. This chain's CDR3 is CAWSEDRGNIQYF. In DNA, the CDR3 is TGTGCCTGGAGTGAAGACAGGGGGAACATTCAGTACTTC.

This clone has only a few counts. V and J are TRBV18 and TRBJ1-5; tentative D call: TRBD1 (5 bases). V dropped 3 bases and J dropped 2 bases, with 14 bases sitting between them. The germline CDR1 and CDR2 sequences are KGHSH and LQKENI. The CDR3 loop spans 16 amino acids. The CDR3 DNA is TGTGCCAGCTCACCGGAGGGAGGGGTTGGCAATCAGCCCCAGCATTTT. Protein sequence: CASSPEGGVGNQPQHF.

The chain employs TRBV30 and TRBJ1-1, with 7 positions matching TRBD1. Germline CDR1 and CDR2: GTSNPN and SVGIG (reference sequence). This CDR3 is built from 10 residues. The V gene end was trimmed by 5 bases and the J gene end by 11 bases; junction bases not matched to a gene: 5. CDR3 region: CAWGGGKAFF. Written as DNA, the CDR3 is TGTGCCTGGGGAGGGGGCAAGGCTTTCTTT.

The chain is built from TRBV7-2 and TRBJ2-3; 14 bases are a match to TRBD2. From germline, CDR1 is SGHTA and CDR2 FQGNSA. Trimming took 4 bases from V and 6 from J; bases not matched to a gene: 6. The CDR3 runs to 16 residues. CDR3 amino acids: CASSSGLAGAGDTQYF. The CDR3 DNA sequence: TGTGCCAGCAGCTCGGGACTAGCGGGGGCGGGTGATACGCAGTATTTT.

The V and J genes are TRBV10-3 and TRBJ2-5, with 7 positions matching TRBD1. Per the germline V gene, CDR1 is ENHRY and CDR2 is SYGVKD. With V trimmed by 6 bases and J by 5 bases, 12 bases remained unmatched. The CDR3 is 15 residues long. This chain's CDR3 is CAIRGQGTGEETQYF. CDR3 in DNA: TGTGCCATCAGGGGTCAAGGCACAGGGGAGGAGACCCAGTACTTC.

This rearrangement joins TRBV5-4 to TRBJ1-5; 7 nucleotides line up with TRBD1. Germline lookup yields CDR1 SGHNT and CDR2 YYREEE (reference sequence). This CDR3 comprises 14 residues. The junction had 6 bases not matched to a gene; V was cut back by 0 bases and J by 9 bases. The CDR3: CASSLGEPGGPQHF. The CDR3 DNA sequence: TGTGCCAGCAGCTTGGGGGAGCCAGGGGGGCCCCAGCATTTT.

This chain connects TRBV2 to TRBJ2-2; D gene ambiguous. Trimming took 2 bases from V and 7 from J, leaving 2 bases between them. The CDR3 is made up of 11 amino acids. CDR1 is SNHLY and CDR2 is FYNNEI in the germline V gene. The CDR3 coding sequence is TGTGCCAGCAGTGAACACGGGGAGCTGTTTTTT. Translating gives CASSEHGELFF.

V usage is TRBV28 and J usage is TRBJ2-5; 7 nucleotides match TRBD1. CDR3 length: 15 residues. Trimming removed 4 bases from V and 4 bases from J; junction bases left unmatched: 9. In germline, CDR1 is MDHEN, CDR2 SYDVKM. The DNA for the CDR3 is TGTGCCAGCAGTTCTACGGGACAGCTTGGAGAGACCCAGTACTTC. Its translation: CASSSTGQLGETQYF.

The rearrangement links TRBV20-1 to TRBJ1-1; D not resolved. The ends were cut back, 3 bases at V and 1 base at J, with 12 bases in the middle. Germline V gene data show CDR1 as DFQATT and CDR2 as SNEGSKA (reference sequence). The CDR3 has 14 amino acids. In DNA, the CDR3 is TGCAGTGCTAGTAACTCCGTTACGAACACTGAAGCTTTCTTT. This translates into CSASNSVTNTEAFF.

The J gene is TRBJ2-7, the V gene TRBV5-8; D is unresolved. The CDR3 has 13 amino acids. V was shortened by 1 base and J by 3 bases, with 8 bases between the two germline ends. The V gene's germline CDR1 is SGHTS and CDR2 YDEGEE. CDR3: CASSLTSNYEQYF. The CDR3 bases are TGTGCCAGCAGCTTGACTTCTAACTACGAGCAGTACTTC.

The chain couples TRBV5-6 to TRBJ2-7, with D perhaps matching TRBD1 (5 bases). The V gene lost 0 bases and the J gene lost 0 bases, with 7 bases spanning the gap. Germline values: CDR1 SGHDT, CDR2 YYEEEE. CDR3 length equals 14 residues. CDR3 nucleotides: TGTGCCAGCAGCTTGGGGGGCTTCTCCTACGAGCAGTACTTC. Protein sequence: CASSLGGFSYEQYF.

The J gene is TRBJ2-2, the V gene TRBV7-3; 12 bases map to TRBD1. Per the germline V gene, CDR1 is SGHTA and CDR2 is FQGTGA. The junction had 15 bases not matched to a gene; V was cut back by 8 bases and J by 8 bases. This CDR3 is built from 17 residues. The CDR3 region is CASRRPGQGAVGGELFF. The CDR3 DNA reads TGTGCCAGCCGGAGACCGGGACAGGGGGCGGTTGGAGGGGAGCTGTTTTTT.

The CDR3 sequence: CASSFPGVNTEAFF. In DNA, the CDR3 is TGTGCCAGCAGCTTCCCAGGGGTGAACACTGAAGCTTTCTTT. This sequence joins TRBV7-2 and TRBJ1-1, with D possibly matching TRBD1 (6 bases). The CDR3 sequence is 14 residues long. Looked up from germline, CDR1 is SGHTA and CDR2 is FQGNSA. V lost 3 bases and J lost 0, with 8 bases in between.

This clone was seen only once. The V gene is TRBV9, the J gene TRBJ2-7; 7 bases are shared with TRBD1. CDR1 is SGDLS, CDR2 YYNGEE, per germline. V was clipped by 2 bases and J by 0 bases; unmatched bases: 5. CDR3 length: 15 amino acids. CDR3 in DNA: TGTGCCAGCAGCGTCACATGGGACAGCTCCTACGAGCAGTACTTC. Encoded protein: CASSVTWDSSYEQYF.

On this clone itself: Other nucleotide sequences from this sample produce the same CDR3. V usage is TRBV6-1 and J usage is TRBJ2-7, with 9 bases fitting TRBD1. This CDR3 has 14 residues. Trimming at V came to 2 bases and at J to 3 bases, leaving 2 bases not matched to a gene. The germline CDR1 and CDR2 sequences are MNHNS and SASEGT. The CDR3 DNA reads as TGTGCCAGCAGTGAATTGGACAGGGGCTACGAGCAGTACTTC. It encodes CASSELDRGYEQYF.

This clone showed up just once. The CDR3 here is CATSDLPRASGTGKNYEQYF. CDR3 bases: TGTGCCACCAGTGATTTGCCCAGAGCCTCCGGGACAGGGAAAAACTACGAGCAGTACTTC. The chain combines TRBV24-1 with TRBJ2-7; 9 bases match TRBD1. CDR1 and CDR2 (germline): KGHDR, SFDVKD. With V trimmed by 0 bases and J by 3 bases, 17 bases remained unmatched. The CDR3 has 20 amino acids.

This chain joins TRBV10-2 and TRBJ2-2, with a tentative D call TRBD2 (5 bases). V was trimmed by 2 bases and J by 0 bases, leaving 13 bases between them. This CDR3 comprises 17 residues. Per the germline V gene, CDR1 is WSHSY and CDR2 is SAAADI. The CDR3 DNA sequence: TGCGCCAGCAGTGAGCCGGGGAGCGGATCGAACACCGGGGAGCTGTTTTTT. Encoded protein: CASSEPGSGSNTGELFF.